This T cell receptor beta chain was observed in a study of blood T cell repertoires in COVID-19. The wider study: Samples came from the United States, Italy and Spain, spanning acute and convalescent COVID-19. The cDNA or gDNA used as material had been derived from T cells, B-cell-depleted T cells, or PBMCs.

Methods used by the authors: How many nucleated cells were present was estimated from reference gene primer amplification. Measured with immunoSEQ multiplex PCR; TCRdb has only the in-frame clones, and not every one. V and J calls and clone size are given by that table; D and trimming were obtained from the DNA. The sample has over 150,000 clones; 87% are singletons. Enrollment of patients from Seattle took place during active infection, with longitudinal follow-up. The CDR3 length is 14 residues. The V gene's germline CDR1 is LGHNA and CDR2 YNFKEQ. V shed 6 bases and J 0 bases; nucleotides not matched to a gene: 4.

Sequencing was done on a sample of peripheral blood. The source of this sequence is a woman in her seventies with COVID-19, enrolled during active disease. The V gene is TRBV4-2, the J gene TRBJ2-7, with 8 bases matching TRBD1. The CDR3 coding sequence is TGTGCCAGCAGACAGGGGGTTTCCTCCTACGAGCAGTACTTC. Amino acid sequence: CASRQGVSSYEQYF.